The rows below give T cell receptor beta chains drawn from one sample of a study of neurological immune-mediated disorders. TCRdb itself ran the 5' RACE reads through MiXCR, one entry per CDR3 protein. The sample holds approximately 50,000 distinct CDR3 sequences; approximately 3.8% are singletons and the top ten take around 1.5%. The sequenced material came from PBMCs. The receptor set was obtained from a man aged 25 to 40 with multiple sclerosis. CDR3s include the opening cysteine and the closing phenylalanine or tryptophan. D genes are given only for firm matches. Clone sizes are given selectively: once, few, many, or a class where the clone is expanded.

v_call: TRBV6-6
clone_size: many
d_call: TRBD1
j_call: TRBJ2-7
cdr3_nt: TGTGCCAGCAAAGTTTCGGGACAGGCGTCCTACGAGCAGTACTTC
cdr3_aa: CASKVSGQASYEQYF

v_call: TRBV5-5
clone_size: many
d_call: TRBD1
j_call: TRBJ2-7
cdr3_nt: TGTGCCAGCAGCTGGGGACAGGGAAGCTCCTACGAGCAGTACTTC
cdr3_aa: CASSWGQGSSYEQYF

v_call: TRBV20-1
clone_size: many
d_call: .
j_call: TRBJ2-7
cdr3_nt: TGCAGTGCCGCGAGCGGCAGGCTCTCCTACGAGCAGTACTTC
cdr3_aa: CSAASGRLSYEQYF

v_call: TRBV20-1
clone_size: many
d_call: TRBD2
j_call: TRBJ2-5
cdr3_nt: TGCAGTGCTAGTTACAGCGGGAGGGGAGAGACCCAGTACTTC
cdr3_aa: CSASYSGRGETQYF

v_call: TRBV20-1
clone_size: many
d_call: .
j_call: TRBJ1-1
cdr3_nt: TGCAGTGCTAGAGATGGGCAAAAAATCACTGAAGCTTTCTTT
cdr3_aa: CSARDGQKITEAFF

v_call: TRBV2
clone_size: many
d_call: .
j_call: TRBJ1-5
cdr3_nt: TGTGCCAGCAGTGATTACGCTCAGCCCCAGCATTTT
cdr3_aa: CASSDYAQPQHF

v_call: TRBV7-3
clone_size: many
d_call: TRBD1
j_call: TRBJ1-2
cdr3_nt: TGTGCCAGCAGCATCGCCGGGACAGGGGTAGATGGCTACACCTTC
cdr3_aa: CASSIAGTGVDGYTF

v_call: TRBV28
clone_size: many
d_call: .
j_call: TRBJ2-7
cdr3_nt: TGTGCCAGCAGCCCCTCGTCGGCAGGAAGCTCCTACGAGCAGTACTTC
cdr3_aa: CASSPSSAGSSYEQYF

v_call: TRBV5-1
clone_size: many
d_call: TRBD1
j_call: TRBJ2-2
cdr3_nt: TGCGCCAGCAGCTGGACAGGCACCGACTCCGGGGAGCTGTTTTTT
cdr3_aa: CASSWTGTDSGELFF

v_call: TRBV20-1
clone_size: many
d_call: TRBD1
j_call: TRBJ1-5
cdr3_nt: TGCAGTGCCAGCGAAACAGGGGGGAGCAATCAGCCCCAGCATTTT
cdr3_aa: CSASETGGSNQPQHF

v_call: TRBV5-1
clone_size: many
d_call: .
j_call: TRBJ2-3
cdr3_nt: TGCGCCAGCAGCCTTCGACCCGGGACAAAGGGCACAGATACGCAGTATTTT
cdr3_aa: CASSLRPGTKGTDTQYF

v_call: TRBV7-9
clone_size: many
d_call: TRBD2
j_call: TRBJ2-7
cdr3_nt: TGTGCCAGCAGCTTAGTTGGGAGGGGCAGCGAGCAGTACTTC
cdr3_aa: CASSLVGRGSEQYF

v_call: TRBV20-1
clone_size: many
d_call: .
j_call: TRBJ1-1
cdr3_nt: TGCAGTGCTAGGGGCTCGGGGAGCACTGAAGCTTTCTTT
cdr3_aa: CSARGSGSTEAFF

v_call: TRBV20-1
clone_size: .
d_call: TRBD2
j_call: TRBJ2-3
cdr3_nt: TGCAGTGCTAGAAGACTAGCGGGGAACACAGATACGCAGTATTTT
cdr3_aa: CSARRLAGNTDTQYF

v_call: TRBV5-1
clone_size: many
d_call: TRBD1
j_call: TRBJ1-1
cdr3_nt: TGCGCCAGCAGCCTACAGGGGTCACTGAACACTGAAGCTTTCTTT
cdr3_aa: CASSLQGSLNTEAFF

v_call: TRBV27
clone_size: many
d_call: .
j_call: TRBJ2-3
cdr3_nt: TGTGCCAGCAGTTTTCTGGAGGGCCCTGCAGATACGCAGTATTTT
cdr3_aa: CASSFLEGPADTQYF

v_call: TRBV7-6
clone_size: many
d_call: TRBD2
j_call: TRBJ2-1
cdr3_nt: TGTGCCAGCAGCTTACCAGCGGGAGGGCCAGGTGAGCAGTTCTTC
cdr3_aa: CASSLPAGGPGEQFF

v_call: TRBV12-5
clone_size: many
d_call: .
j_call: TRBJ1-1
cdr3_nt: TGTGCTAGTGGTTTGAGGGGTACTGAAGCTTTCTTT
cdr3_aa: CASGLRGTEAFF

v_call: TRBV20-1
clone_size: many
d_call: TRBD1
j_call: TRBJ2-7
cdr3_nt: TGCAGTGCTAGAGATTCGGACAGGGGAACTTACGAGCAGTACTTC
cdr3_aa: CSARDSDRGTYEQYF

v_call: TRBV27
clone_size: .
d_call: .
j_call: TRBJ1-2
cdr3_nt: TGTGCCAGCAGTTTATCGGGACGGCTTAACTATGGCTACACCTTC
cdr3_aa: CASSLSGRLNYGYTF

v_call: TRBV20-1
clone_size: many
d_call: .
j_call: TRBJ2-3
cdr3_nt: TGCAGTGCTAGAGTGAGGGTACTCACAGATACGCAGTATTTT
cdr3_aa: CSARVRVLTDTQYF

v_call: TRBV9
clone_size: many
d_call: .
j_call: TRBJ1-4
cdr3_nt: TGTGCCAGCAGCGCGGACAATCGCCCTGAAAAACTGTTTTTT
cdr3_aa: CASSADNRPEKLFF

v_call: TRBV20-1
clone_size: many
d_call: .
j_call: TRBJ2-7
cdr3_nt: TGCAGTGCTAGAGATCCGCAGGCACAGGTTACCTACGAGCAGTACTTC
cdr3_aa: CSARDPQAQVTYEQYF

v_call: TRBV30
clone_size: many
d_call: TRBD2
j_call: TRBJ2-3
cdr3_nt: TGTGCCTGGAGTGTGGTTACTAGCGGCACAGATACGCAGTATTTT
cdr3_aa: CAWSVVTSGTDTQYF

v_call: TRBV9
clone_size: many
d_call: .
j_call: TRBJ1-3
cdr3_nt: TGTGCCAGCAGCCGTAGCTCTGGAAACACCATATATTTT
cdr3_aa: CASSRSSGNTIYF

v_call: TRBV7-8
clone_size: many
d_call: .
j_call: TRBJ2-1
cdr3_nt: TGTGCCAGCAGCGCAGAGGGGGGCGCATTCGGGAATGAGCAGTTCTTC
cdr3_aa: CASSAEGGAFGNEQFF

v_call: TRBV10-3
clone_size: many
d_call: TRBD2
j_call: TRBJ2-7
cdr3_nt: TGTGCCATCGCAGGGACTAGTTCCTACGAGCAGTACTTC
cdr3_aa: CAIAGTSSYEQYF

v_call: TRBV6-5
clone_size: many
d_call: .
j_call: TRBJ1-6
cdr3_nt: TGTGCCAGCAGTTACTCAATTGGGGCTGGGGGAAATTCACCCCTCCACTTT
cdr3_aa: CASSYSIGAGGNSPLHF

v_call: TRBV5-6
clone_size: many
d_call: .
j_call: TRBJ1-1
cdr3_nt: TGTGCCAGCAGCGCTCTGGGGGGGAACACTGAAGCTTTCTTT
cdr3_aa: CASSALGGNTEAFF

v_call: TRBV12-3/TRBV12-4
clone_size: many
d_call: .
j_call: TRBJ2-7
cdr3_nt: TGTGCCAGCAGTTTCGGAGGTAGGCTCTACGAGCAGTACTTC
cdr3_aa: CASSFGGRLYEQYF

v_call: TRBV6-5
clone_size: many
d_call: TRBD1
j_call: TRBJ1-2
cdr3_nt: TGTGCCAGCAGTTACGACAGGGGTAACTATGGCTACACCTTC
cdr3_aa: CASSYDRGNYGYTF

v_call: TRBV20-1
clone_size: few
d_call: TRBD2
j_call: TRBJ2-7
cdr3_nt: TGCAGTGCTAGAGATCGGGGGGAGGGGTACGAGCAGTACTTC
cdr3_aa: CSARDRGEGYEQYF

v_call: TRBV5-1
clone_size: many
d_call: TRBD2
j_call: TRBJ2-7
cdr3_nt: TGCGCCAGCAGCTTGACTAGCGGGAGAAACGAGCAGTACTTC
cdr3_aa: CASSLTSGRNEQYF

v_call: TRBV2
clone_size: many
d_call: TRBD1
j_call: TRBJ1-2
cdr3_nt: TGTGCCAGCAGCATATATGGACAGGGGTCGGGTGGCTACACCTTC
cdr3_aa: CASSIYGQGSGGYTF

v_call: TRBV12-3/TRBV12-4
clone_size: .
d_call: .
j_call: TRBJ1-1
cdr3_nt: TGTGCCAGCTTGGGTGGGGGGGCCAACACTGAAGCTTTCTTT
cdr3_aa: CASLGGGANTEAFF

v_call: TRBV6-2/TRBV6-3
clone_size: many
d_call: .
j_call: TRBJ2-3
cdr3_nt: TGTGCCAGCAGTTACTCCAGGGGAGTCACAGATACGCAGTATTTT
cdr3_aa: CASSYSRGVTDTQYF

v_call: TRBV9
clone_size: many
d_call: TRBD1
j_call: TRBJ1-1
cdr3_nt: TGTGCCAGCGACAGGGGGCCGTCGGGCACTGAAGCTTTCTTT
cdr3_aa: CASDRGPSGTEAFF

v_call: TRBV5-6
clone_size: many
d_call: .
j_call: TRBJ2-7
cdr3_nt: TGTGCCAGCAGCTATACCATTTACGAGCAGTACTTC
cdr3_aa: CASSYTIYEQYF

v_call: TRBV12-3/TRBV12-4
clone_size: many
d_call: .
j_call: TRBJ2-7
cdr3_nt: TGTGCCAGCAGTTTTACAGGAAGGTCCTCCTACGAGCAGTACTTC
cdr3_aa: CASSFTGRSSYEQYF

v_call: TRBV13
clone_size: many
d_call: TRBD2
j_call: TRBJ2-1
cdr3_nt: TGTGCCAGCAGCTTTCCGGGACTAGCAATCAATGAGCAGTTCTTC
cdr3_aa: CASSFPGLAINEQFF

v_call: TRBV10-1
clone_size: many
d_call: .
j_call: TRBJ2-5
cdr3_nt: TGCGCCAGCAGTGAAAGGGTAGGACGGACACAAGAGACCCAGTACTTC
cdr3_aa: CASSERVGRTQETQYF

v_call: TRBV11-2
clone_size: few
d_call: .
j_call: TRBJ2-1
cdr3_nt: TGTGCCAGCAGCTCCTACGAGAACCGGGATTATGAGCAGTTCTTC
cdr3_aa: CASSSYENRDYEQFF

v_call: TRBV6-6
clone_size: many
d_call: .
j_call: TRBJ1-1
cdr3_nt: TGTGCCAGCAGTTACTCTGGTTCGCCTTTCTTT
cdr3_aa: CASSYSGSPFF

v_call: TRBV20-1
clone_size: many
d_call: .
j_call: TRBJ1-2
cdr3_nt: TGCAGTGCTAGAGATACGGACGGGTCTGGCTACACCTTC
cdr3_aa: CSARDTDGSGYTF

v_call: TRBV18
clone_size: .
d_call: .
j_call: TRBJ2-4
cdr3_nt: TGTGCCAGCTCACCACTGGTCACCCGGCCCAAAAACATTCAGTACTTC
cdr3_aa: CASSPLVTRPKNIQYF

v_call: TRBV27
clone_size: many
d_call: .
j_call: TRBJ2-3
cdr3_nt: TGTGCCAGCAGTTCGGGTGGGGCCTCCTGGGGAGATACGCAGTATTTT
cdr3_aa: CASSSGGASWGDTQYF